This is a list of T cell receptor beta chains from one sample in a study of T-cell reconstitution after alpha-beta-depleted transplantation in children. TCRdb recomputed calls from the PCR reads with MiXCR, one row per CDR3 protein. Of fewer than 150,000 distinct CDR3 sequences listed, approximately 8.7% are singletons. The material was PBMCs, mostly from graft donor cells, obtained 180 days after TCRalphabeta/CD19-depleted stem cell transplant. These receptors were collected from a girl under three years old who had a stem cell transplant for combined immunodeficiency, so the T cells may come from the graft donor. Each CDR3 is given with its conserved first and last residue. Fields, in order: J gene, clone size, V gene, D gene, CDR3 protein, CDR3 DNA. The D gene is left open where the match is weak. Clone size appears in some rows only: once, few, many, or a class for an expanded clone.

j_gene: TRBJ2-7; abundance: many; v_gene: TRBV18; d_gene: .; CDR3aa: CASSPSFDEQYF; CDR3nt: TGTGCCAGCTCACCGTCCTTCGACGAGCAGTACTTC
j_gene: TRBJ2-3; abundance: many; v_gene: TRBV28; d_gene: TRBD2; CDR3aa: CASSFSGRVTDTQYF; CDR3nt: TGTGCCAGCAGTTTTAGCGGGAGGGTCACAGATACGCAGTATTTT
j_gene: TRBJ2-2; abundance: .; v_gene: TRBV27; d_gene: .; CDR3aa: CASSFRGLSNTGELFF; CDR3nt: TGTGCCAGCAGTTTCCGGGGGCTCTCTAACACCGGGGAGCTGTTTTTT
j_gene: TRBJ2-1; abundance: .; v_gene: TRBV5-1; d_gene: .; CDR3aa: CASSSEGVHEQFF; CDR3nt: TGCGCCAGCAGCTCAGAGGGGGTCCATGAGCAGTTCTTC
j_gene: TRBJ2-5; abundance: .; v_gene: TRBV27; d_gene: .; CDR3aa: CASSLFHRDETQYF; CDR3nt: TGTGCCAGCAGTTTATTTCACAGGGATGAGACCCAGTACTTC
j_gene: TRBJ2-1; abundance: .; v_gene: TRBV6-4; d_gene: .; CDR3aa: CASSRLGRSSYNEQFF; CDR3nt: TGTGCCAGCTCCCGGCTAGGCCGGAGCTCCTACAATGAGCAGTTCTTC
j_gene: TRBJ2-7; abundance: few; v_gene: TRBV7-2; d_gene: .; CDR3aa: CASSSTGSRSSYEQYF; CDR3nt: TGTGCCAGCAGCTCAACCGGTTCGCGCTCCTCCTACGAGCAGTACTTC
j_gene: TRBJ2-3; abundance: .; v_gene: TRBV19; d_gene: .; CDR3aa: CASSMWNGAGDTQYF; CDR3nt: TGTGCCAGTAGTATGTGGAACGGTGCGGGAGATACGCAGTATTTT
j_gene: TRBJ2-7; abundance: .; v_gene: TRBV11-2; d_gene: .; CDR3aa: CASSLPFWTQAYEQYF; CDR3nt: TGTGCCAGCAGCCTCCCTTTTTGGACCCAGGCCTACGAGCAGTACTTC
j_gene: TRBJ2-3; abundance: .; v_gene: TRBV5-8; d_gene: TRBD2; CDR3aa: CASRPPGGVVTQYF; CDR3nt: TGTGCCAGCAGGCCCCCGGGGGGAGTAGTTACGCAGTATTTT
j_gene: TRBJ2-7; abundance: .; v_gene: TRBV29-1; d_gene: .; CDR3aa: CSVEDRGNEQYF; CDR3nt: TGCAGCGTTGAAGATCGAGGGAACGAGCAGTACTTC